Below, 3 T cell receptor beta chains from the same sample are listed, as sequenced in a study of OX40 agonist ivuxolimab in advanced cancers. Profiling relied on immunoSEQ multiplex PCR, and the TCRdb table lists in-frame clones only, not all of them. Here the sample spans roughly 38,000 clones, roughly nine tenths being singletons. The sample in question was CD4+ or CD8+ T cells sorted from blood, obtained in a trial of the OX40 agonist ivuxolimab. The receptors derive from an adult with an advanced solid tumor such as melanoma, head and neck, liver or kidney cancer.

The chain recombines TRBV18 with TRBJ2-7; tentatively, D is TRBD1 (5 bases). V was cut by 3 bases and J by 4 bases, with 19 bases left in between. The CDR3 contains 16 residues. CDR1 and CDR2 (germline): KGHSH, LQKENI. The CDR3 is CASSPIYKTDLYEQYF. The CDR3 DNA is TGTGCCAGCTCACCGATTTATAAGACAGACCTTTACGAGCAGTACTTC.

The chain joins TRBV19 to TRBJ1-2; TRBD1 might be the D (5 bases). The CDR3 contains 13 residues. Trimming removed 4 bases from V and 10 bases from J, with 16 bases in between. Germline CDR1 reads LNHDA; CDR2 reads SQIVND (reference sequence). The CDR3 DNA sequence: TGTGCCAGTAGTAAGTCCGGGACGAATGACTACACCTTC. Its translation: CASSKSGTNDYTF.

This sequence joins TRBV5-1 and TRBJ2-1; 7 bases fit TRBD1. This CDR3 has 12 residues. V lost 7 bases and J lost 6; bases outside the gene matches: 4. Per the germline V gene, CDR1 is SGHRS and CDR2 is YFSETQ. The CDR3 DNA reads TGCGCCAGCGGGACAGCAGTCAATGAGCAGTTCTTC. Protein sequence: CASGTAVNEQFF.